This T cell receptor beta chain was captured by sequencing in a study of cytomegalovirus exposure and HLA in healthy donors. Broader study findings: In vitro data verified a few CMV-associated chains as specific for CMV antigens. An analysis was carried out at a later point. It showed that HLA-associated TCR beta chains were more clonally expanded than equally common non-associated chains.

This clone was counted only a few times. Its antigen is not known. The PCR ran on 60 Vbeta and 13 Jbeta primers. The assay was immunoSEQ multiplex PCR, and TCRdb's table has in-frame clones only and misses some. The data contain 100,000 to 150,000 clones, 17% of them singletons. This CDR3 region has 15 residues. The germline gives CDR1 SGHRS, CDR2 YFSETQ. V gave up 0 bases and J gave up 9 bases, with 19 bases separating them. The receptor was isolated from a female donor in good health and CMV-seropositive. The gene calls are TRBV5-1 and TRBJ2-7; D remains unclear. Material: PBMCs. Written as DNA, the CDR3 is TGCGCCAGCAGCTTGGGAGACATTGGCTTCAACTGGCAGTACTTC. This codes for CASSLGDIGFNWQYF.